The 23 T cell receptor beta chains listed next were all sequenced from one sample in a study of T-cell memory formation after mild COVID-19. TCRdb used MiXCR to reprocess the 5' RACE reads, holding one entry per CDR3 protein. Among around 340,000 distinct CDR3 sequences listed, around 13% were seen once. The sequencing input was PBMCs or a T cell subset sorted from them (not recorded which). The receptors come from a man younger than 30 who had mild COVID-19 (a few samples of this study predate the infection). Cell type and time point are not known.

This chain joins TRBV7-2 and TRBJ2-7; D assignment may be TRBD1 or TRBD2 (5 bases each). The CDR3 length is 12 residues. The germline V and J ends were trimmed by 1 base and 7 bases, with 8 bases remaining between them. Germline CDR1 is SGHTA and CDR2 is FQGNSA. The CDR3 sequence is CASSLVWGEQYV. The CDR3 DNA is TGTGCCAGCAGCTTAGTGTGGGGGGAGCAGTACGTC.

The chain combines TRBV5-5 with TRBJ2-5; no clear D. The CDR3 has 16 residues. CDR1 SGHKS and CDR2 YYEKEE come from the germline V gene (reference sequence). Trimming removed 0 bases from V and 0 bases from J, with 12 bases in between. CDR3 loop: CASSLAGDLYQETQYF. In DNA, the CDR3 is TGTGCCAGCAGCTTGGCTGGGGATTTGTACCAAGAGACCCAGTACTTC.

This sequence joins TRBV14 and TRBJ2-7, with TRBD1 matching over 7 bases. The junction had 10 bases not matched to a gene; V was cut back by 2 bases and J by 12 bases. CDR3 length: 13 residues. Germline values: CDR1 SGHDN, CDR2 FVKESK. The CDR3 here is CASSQYGLTGPYV. Written as DNA, the CDR3 is TGTGCCAGCAGCCAATACGGACTGACAGGGCCGTACGTC.

The chain employs TRBV6-5 and TRBJ2-3; 10 positions agree with TRBD2. The trim removed 5 bases at V and 5 bases at J, leaving 10 bases unmatched. The germline CDR1 and CDR2 sequences are MNHEY and SVGAGI. The CDR3 spans 16 residues. The CDR3: CASSRLAGAGGDTQYF. CDR3 nucleotides: TGTGCCAGCAGTAGACTAGCGGGTGCTGGCGGAGATACGCAGTATTTT.

The chain employs TRBV5-6 and TRBJ2-3; D uncertain. This CDR3 comprises 12 residues. Per germline, CDR1 SGHDT and CDR2 YYEEEE. Trimming removed 4 bases at V and 6 bases at J, with 9 bases between. Here the CDR3 DNA reads TGTGCCAGCAGCGCGTCGGCCGATACGCAGTATTTT. Translating it yields CASSASADTQYF.

The chain is built from TRBV19 and TRBJ2-3, with D perhaps matching TRBD2 (6 bases). CDR1 and CDR2 from the germline V gene are LNHDA and SQIVND (reference sequence). Trimming left V 4 bases short and J 11 bases short, with 16 bases between. The CDR3 extends over 13 amino acids. The CDR3 sequence: CASSTPGLIRQYF. CDR3 bases: TGTGCCAGTAGTACACCGGGACTCATCCGGCAGTATTTT.

This clonotype was detected a few times. The genes are TRBV7-2 and TRBJ2-5, with D uncertain. CDR1 and CDR2 (germline): SGHTA, FQGNSA. The CDR3 is made up of 13 amino acids. The germline V and J ends were trimmed by 5 bases and 4 bases, with 11 bases remaining between them. As DNA, the CDR3 is TGTGCCAGCAGCCCGACCAGAACAGAGACCCAGTACTTC. It specifies CASSPTRTETQYF.

This clonotype turned up a few times. J is TRBJ1-1 and V is TRBV12-3 or TRBV12-4; D gene uncertain. The CDR3 totals 13 residues. Deletions cut 5 bases from V and 1 base from J, with 8 bases between. CDR3 protein: CASSQEANTEAFF. DNA for the CDR3: TGTGCCAGCAGTCAGGAAGCGAACACTGAAGCTTTCTTT.

This clonotype was observed a handful of times. This chain connects TRBV7-9 to TRBJ2-2, with D possibly being TRBD1 (5 bases). Germline CDR1 reads SEHNR; CDR2 reads FQNEAQ (reference sequence). The CDR3 length is 18 residues. V was pared by 1 base and J by 0 bases, with 15 bases between. The CDR3 DNA reads as TGTGCCAGCAGCTTAGGCCAAGGCAGGGCGTCGAACACCGGGGAGCTGTTTTTT. Translated: CASSLGQGRASNTGELFF.

The chain recombines TRBV28 with TRBJ2-5, with 7 nucleotides matching TRBD1. The V gene's germline CDR1 is MDHEN and CDR2 SYDVKM. Trimming took 3 bases from V and 5 from J; bases not matched to a gene: 9. The CDR3 runs to 15 residues. CDR3 amino acids: CASSLGRGNEETQYF. In DNA, the CDR3 is TGTGCCAGCAGTTTGGGCAGGGGGAATGAGGAGACCCAGTACTTC.

The chain combines TRBV11-1 with TRBJ2-1, with a weak D call TRBD1 (5 bases). Germline values: CDR1 SGHAT, CDR2 FQDESV (reference sequence). This CDR3 spans 13 amino acids. V lost 4 bases and J lost 8, with 12 bases in between. The CDR3: CASSSPGPDEQFF. CDR3 bases: TGTGCCAGCAGCTCTCCAGGGCCGGATGAGCAGTTCTTC.

The sample holds many counts of this clonotype. CDR3 in DNA: TGCGCCAGCACCCGGGACAGCAATTCACCCCTCCACTTT. Protein product: CASTRDSNSPLHF. The gene calls are TRBV5-1 and TRBJ1-6, with TRBD1 matching over 7 bases. Germline V gene data show CDR1 as SGHRS and CDR2 as YFSETQ. The ends lost 6 bases at V and 7 bases at J; junction bases unmatched: 4. This CDR3 is built from 13 residues.

This clonotype was counted ten times or more. The gene calls are TRBV7-2 and TRBJ2-7; TRBD2 matches at 9 bases. V shed 5 bases and J 3 bases; nucleotides not matched to a gene: 5. The CDR3 length is 14 residues. Germline assignment: CDR1 SGHTA and CDR2 FQGNSA. CDR3 coding DNA: TGTGCCAGCAGCACTGTAGCGGGGGACTACGAGCAGTACTTC. Encoded protein: CASSTVAGDYEQYF.

This clonotype was detected a few times. The chain combines TRBV4-1 with TRBJ2-7; a weak D match, TRBD1 (6 bases). Germline V gene data show CDR1 as MGHRA and CDR2 as YSYEKL. V was shortened by 3 bases and J by 5 bases, with 17 bases between the two germline ends. The CDR3 consists of 15 residues. Here the CDR3 reads CASSQKFSGVDEQYF. The DNA for the CDR3 is TGCGCCAGCAGCCAGAAGTTCTCAGGGGTTGACGAGCAGTACTTC.

This clonotype appeared a few times. The chain has TRBV24-1 and TRBJ2-1, with D uncertain. CDR3 length equals 15 residues. V was cut by 2 bases and J by 0 bases, with 7 bases left in between. The germline V gene encodes CDR1 KGHDR and CDR2 SFDVKD. The CDR3 loop is CATSDWGSSYNEQFF. The CDR3 nucleotides are TGTGCCACCAGTGATTGGGGAAGCTCCTACAATGAGCAGTTCTTC.

This sequence joins TRBV7-8 and TRBJ2-1, with 7 bases aligning to TRBD2. The V gene's germline CDR1 is SGHVS and CDR2 FQNEAQ. The CDR3 extends over 14 amino acids. The V gene end was trimmed by 5 bases and the J gene end by 3 bases; junction bases not matched to a gene: 4. DNA for the CDR3: TGTGCCAGCAGCATCCGGACTAGCTACAATGAGCAGTTCTTC. It translates to CASSIRTSYNEQFF.

This clonotype has only a few counts. CDR3 in DNA: TGCGCCAGCGGACTTCTACAGGGGCGCACAGATACGCAGTATTTT. Translating it yields CASGLLQGRTDTQYF. The V call is TRBV5-1, the J call TRBJ2-3, with 7 bases lining up with TRBD1. This CDR3 has 15 amino acids. The V gene's germline CDR1 is SGHRS and CDR2 YFSETQ. V shed 7 bases and J 1 base; nucleotides not matched to a gene: 9.

The V and J genes are TRBV6-2 or TRBV6-3 and TRBJ2-1, with a tentative D call TRBD2 (5 bases). V was cut by 7 bases and J by 2 bases, with 9 bases left in between. The CDR3 consists of 13 residues. Germline CDR1 reads MNHEY; CDR2 reads SVGEGT. The CDR3 sequence is CASIRAAYNEQFF. CDR3 sequence (DNA): TGTGCCAGCATTCGAGCGGCCTACAATGAGCAGTTCTTC.

The chain recombines TRBV7-9 with TRBJ1-6; 7 nucleotides agree with TRBD1. Germline V CDR1 and CDR2: SEHNR, FQNEAQ (reference sequence). The V and J ends lost 8 bases and 5 bases, in that order; junction bases with no gene match: 6. The CDR3 loop spans 14 amino acids. The CDR3 spells CASGRTGNNSPLHF. The CDR3 nucleotides read TGTGCCAGCGGTCGGACAGGCAATAATTCACCCCTCCACTTT.

In its sample, this clonotype was seen a few times. The chain carries TRBV18 and TRBJ2-7; TRBD1 might be the D (5 bases). CDR1 is KGHSH, CDR2 LQKENI, per germline. The CDR3 runs to 14 residues. Trimming stripped 1 base from V and 3 bases from J, with 10 bases between. The CDR3 DNA reads TGTGCCAGCTCACCACGGCAGGGTGTCTACGAGCAGTACGTC. It translates to CASSPRQGVYEQYV.

The V gene is TRBV4-1, the J gene TRBJ1-4, with a tentative D call TRBD1 (6 bases). This CDR3 region has 14 residues. Germline CDR1 and CDR2: MGHRA and YSYEKL. V lost 1 base, J lost 4 bases, and 7 bases lay in between. CDR3 protein: CASSQVGGNEKLFF. The CDR3 DNA follows: TGCGCCAGCAGCCAAGTAGGGGGTAATGAAAAACTGTTTTTT.

This chain connects TRBV7-3 to TRBJ2-5, with D perhaps TRBD1 (6 bases). Per the germline V gene, CDR1 is SGHTA and CDR2 is FQGTGA. The V and J ends lost 5 bases and 1 base respectively, with 11 bases between them. CDR3 length equals 14 residues. The CDR3 here is CASSETGPQETQYF. CDR3 sequence (DNA): TGTGCCAGCAGCGAAACAGGGCCCCAAGAGACCCAGTACTTC.

This chain connects TRBV15 to TRBJ1-5; D ambiguous. Per the germline V gene, CDR1 is LNHNV and CDR2 is YYDKDF (reference sequence). Trimming took off 1 base at V and 9 bases at J, with 7 bases between the two ends. The CDR3 sequence is 12 residues long. CDR3 in amino acids: CATSRGTAPQHF. The CDR3 bases are TGTGCCACCAGCAGAGGGACCGCGCCCCAGCATTTT.